The rows below give T cell receptor beta chains drawn from one sample of a study of T cell clonotyping in hematopoietic cell transplantation. Data came from immunoSEQ multiplex PCR; TCRdb stores just in-frame clones and leaves some out. The repertoire includes roughly 6,000 clones, approximately 80% of them detected once, and more than 12% sits in the top ten. Sequencing used peripheral blood mononuclear cells, obtained before stem cell transplant. The receptors come from a woman in her 50s with acute myeloid leukemia. Some clones in this sample may be carry-over from other donors' samples. Each CDR3 is given with its conserved first and last residue. D genes are given only for firm matches. Clone sizes are given selectively: once, few, many, or a class where the clone is expanded.

>-|TRBJ2-7|-|TRBV11-2
TGTGCCAGCAGCTCCTTAAGATACGAGCAGTACTTC
CASSSLRYEQYF
>-|TRBJ2-7|-|TRBV18
TGTGCCAGCTCACCTGAATCCTACGAGCAGTACTTC
CASSPESYEQYF
>-|TRBJ2-1|-|TRBV11-2
TGTGCCAGCAGCTTAGCGGGCTCGTACAATGAGCAGTTCTTC
CASSLAGSYNEQFF
>-|TRBJ1-1|-|TRBV6-5
TGTGCCAGCAGTTACCCGACAAGGGAGGGTGAAGCTTTCTTT
CASSYPTREGEAFF
>-|TRBJ1-5|-|TRBV4-2
TGTGCCAGCAGCCAAGTATTAGGCGACGGTTATCAGCCCCAGCATTTT
CASSQVLGDGYQPQHF
>-|TRBJ1-2|-|TRBV29-1
TGCAGCGTTGGGGTTGGTTCCGGGGGAGGATATGGCTACACCTTC
CSVGVGSGGGYGYTF
>-|TRBJ2-1|-|TRBV7-2
TGTGCCAGCAGCCCGGGGGAAGCGGGTCCCTACAATGAGCAGTTCTTC
CASSPGEAGPYNEQFF
>-|TRBJ2-3|-|TRBV7-9
TGTGCCAGCAGCTTTAACCCGGCCGAAACGCAGTATTTT
CASSFNPAETQYF
>once|TRBJ2-1|TRBD1|TRBV7-9
TGTGCCAGCAGCTTAGGAGGGGGCTATGAGCAGTTCTTC
CASSLGGGYEQFF
>-|TRBJ2-3|TRBD2|TRBV4-2
TGTGCCAGCAGCCAGACTAGCGTTAGCACAGATACGCAGTATTTT
CASSQTSVSTDTQYF
>-|TRBJ1-5|TRBD1|TRBV4-1
TGCGCCAGCAGCCAAGATGGGCCAGGGGGAGGAAGCAATCAGCCCCAGCATTTT
CASSQDGPGGGSNQPQHF
>-|TRBJ1-1|-|TRBV6-5
TGTGCCAGCTCCCATGGCACTGAAGCTTTCTTT
CASSHGTEAFF
>-|TRBJ1-2|-|TRBV30
TGTGCCTGGAGTTCCACTGGTGTAGGCTACACCTTC
CAWSSTGVGYTF
>-|TRBJ1-2|TRBD1|TRBV6-1
TGTGCCAGCAGTTTTGGGACAGGGTCTAACTATGGCTACACCTTC
CASSFGTGSNYGYTF
>-|TRBJ2-5|-|TRBV5-4
TGTGCCAGCAGCTTGATGGCAGGGGGGTCTGAGACCCAGTACTTC
CASSLMAGGSETQYF
>-|TRBJ1-6|-|TRBV4-3
TGCGCCAGCAGCCAAGTTCGACAGGATAATTCACCCCTCCACTTT
CASSQVRQDNSPLHF
>-|TRBJ2-3|-|TRBV7-3
TGTGCCAGCAGCGACCCGGGTAGCAGTTCAGATACGCAGTATTTT
CASSDPGSSSDTQYF
>-|TRBJ1-4|TRBD1|TRBV6-5
TGTGCCAGCAGACAATCAGGGTCAGGGGGGGAAAAACTGTTTTTT
CASRQSGSGGEKLFF
>-|TRBJ2-3|-|TRBV9
TGTGCCAGCAGCCCTATGGGGCAAACAGATACGCAGTATTTT
CASSPMGQTDTQYF
>-|TRBJ2-4|TRBD2|TRBV4-2
TGTGCCAGCAGCATGACTAGCGGGGGGGCAGGAAACATTCAGTACTTC
CASSMTSGGAGNIQYF
>-|TRBJ2-5|-|TRBV6-1
TGTGCCAGCAGTCAAACAGGGAGAACAGAGACCCAGTACTTC
CASSQTGRTETQYF
>-|TRBJ2-5|TRBD1|TRBV6-1
TGTGCCAGCAGCCAGGGACAGAGTCAAGAGACCCAGTACTTC
CASSQGQSQETQYF
>-|TRBJ2-1|-|TRBV27
TGTGCCAGCAGGGATCCGGGACATTCTCAAATTTACAATGAGCAGTTCTTC
CASRDPGHSQIYNEQFF
>-|TRBJ2-3|-|TRBV2
TGTGCCAGCAGTGCGAGTAGCACAGATACGCAGTATTTT
CASSASSTDTQYF
>-|TRBJ2-2|TRBD1|TRBV11-3
TGTGCCAGCAGCCCCCGGACAGGGCCGGCCGGGGAGCTGTTTTTT
CASSPRTGPAGELFF
>-|TRBJ2-7|-|TRBV10-3
TGTGCCATCAGTGAGCCTGCAACATCGTTTTACGAGCAGTACTTC
CAISEPATSFYEQYF
>-|TRBJ2-7|-|TRBV6-6
TGTGCCAGCAGTTCCCGGGTAGGGTTGGTCGAGCAGTACTTC
CASSSRVGLVEQYF
>-|TRBJ1-2|-|TRBV29-1
TGCAGCGTTGAAGACTTTGGCTACACCTTC
CSVEDFGYTF
>-|TRBJ1-4|-|TRBV5-6
TGTGCCAGCACCAAATACAGGGTAGTAGAAAAACTGTTTTTT
CASTKYRVVEKLFF
>-|TRBJ2-7|TRBD2|TRBV6-5
TGTGCCAGCAGCCGGACTAGCGGTACCTACGAGCAGTACTTC
CASSRTSGTYEQYF
>-|TRBJ2-7|-|TRBV7-6
TGTGCCAGTTCTTCGGTGGTCGAGCAGTACTTC
CASSSVVEQYF
>-|TRBJ2-3|-|TRBV11-2
TGTGCCAGCACCCCGACAGGGGGCGGGGGGGCAGATACGCAGTATTTT
CASTPTGGGGADTQYF
>-|TRBJ1-5|-|TRBV6-5
TGTGCCAGCAAGGGGGGCGCGGGCAATCAGCCCCAGCATTTT
CASKGGAGNQPQHF
>-|TRBJ2-7|TRBD1|TRBV9
TGTGCCAGCAGCGTAGGAGGGACAGGGAATTACGAGCAGTACTTC
CASSVGGTGNYEQYF
>-|TRBJ1-5|-|TRBV7-9
TGTGCCAGCAGCTTAACGGGGGCAGGGGATCAGCCCCAGCATTTT
CASSLTGAGDQPQHF
>-|TRBJ1-1|TRBD1|TRBV6-1
TGTGCCATCAGTGAGCCAGGGGGTAACACTGAAGCTTTCTTT
CAISEPGGNTEAFF
>-|TRBJ1-3|-|TRBV6-5
TGTGCCAGCACCTATCAACCCAGCTCTGGAAACACCATATATTTT
CASTYQPSSGNTIYF
>-|TRBJ1-3|-|TRBV4-2
TGTGCCAGCAGCTCCTCGTCTGGAAACACCATATATTTT
CASSSSSGNTIYF
>-|TRBJ2-1|-|TRBV4-2
TGTGCCAGCAGCCAGCACACTGAGCAGTTCTTC
CASSQHTEQFF
>-|TRBJ2-2|TRBD1|TRBV11-2
TGTGCCAGCAGCTTAGGAGGGGGCCTGAACACCGGGGAGCTGTTTTTT
CASSLGGGLNTGELFF
>-|TRBJ2-2|TRBD2|TRBV30
TGTGCCTGGACTCGACTAGCGACCACCGGGGAGCTGTTTTTT
CAWTRLATTGELFF
>-|TRBJ2-3|-|TRBV7-9
TGTGCCAGCAGCTTTGGTGCAGGGGCGGAAGATACGCAGTATTTT
CASSFGAGAEDTQYF
>-|TRBJ2-2|-|TRBV5-1
TGCGCCAGCACCCCCGGACTAACAGGGAACAACGGGGAGCTGTTTTTT
CASTPGLTGNNGELFF
>few|TRBJ2-1|-|TRBV11-2
TGTGCCAGCAGTTCCCGTGTGACGGGGTACAATGAGCAGTTCTTC
CASSSRVTGYNEQFF
>few|TRBJ1-2|-|TRBV2
TGTGCCAGCAGGCTTCAGGGGTCCTTTCCGGGCTACACCTTC
CASRLQGSFPGYTF
>-|TRBJ1-3|TRBD1|TRBV27
TGTGCCAGCAGCCCTAGACAGGGGGCTAATGGAAACACCATATATTTT
CASSPRQGANGNTIYF
>-|TRBJ2-7|TRBD1|TRBV6-5
TGTGCCAGCAGTGACAGGGAGCCCTACGAGCAGTACTTC
CASSDREPYEQYF
>-|TRBJ1-3|-|TRBV10-3
TGTGCCATCTCCGAGAGCTCTGGAAACACCATATATTTT
CAISESSGNTIYF